Given below is one T cell receptor (beta chain) in context. This entry belongs to a study of human T cells and chemical hapten exposure. The sample's time point: pre-sensitization, week 0. As for treatment: therapeutic diphenylcyclopropenone sensitization with weekly scalp DPC. In TCRdb, the RACE reads were re-called with MiXCR into one record per CDR3 protein. The sample includes around 120,000 distinct CDR3 sequences, around an eighth seen only once; the top ten take around 2.7%. The CDR3 has 11 amino acids. CDR1 and CDR2 (germline): SQVTM, ANQGSEA. Trimming took 3 bases from V and 6 from J, leaving 5 bases between them.

The specimen comprised whole blood, sampled in connection with sensitization to the hapten diphenylcyclopropenone (DPC). V and J are TRBV29-1 and TRBJ2-2; D uncertain. This receptor was obtained from a woman aged 18-29 years with alopecia areata. Some clones in this sample may be carry-over from other donors' samples. CDR3 region: CSVDTAGELFF. The CDR3 DNA follows: TGCAGCGTTGATACTGCCGGGGAGCTGTTTTTT.